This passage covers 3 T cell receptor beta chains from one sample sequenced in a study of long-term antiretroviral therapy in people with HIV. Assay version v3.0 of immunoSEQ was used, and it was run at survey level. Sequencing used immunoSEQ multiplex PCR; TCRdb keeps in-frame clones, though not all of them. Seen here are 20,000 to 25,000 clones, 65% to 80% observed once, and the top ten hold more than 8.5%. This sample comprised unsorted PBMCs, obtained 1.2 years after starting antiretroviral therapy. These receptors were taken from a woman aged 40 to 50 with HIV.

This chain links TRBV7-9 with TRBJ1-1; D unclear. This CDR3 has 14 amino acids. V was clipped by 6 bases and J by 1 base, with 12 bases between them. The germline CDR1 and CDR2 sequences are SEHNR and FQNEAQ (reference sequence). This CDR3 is CASRRAGKNTEAFF. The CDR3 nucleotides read TGTGCCAGCAGAAGAGCTGGGAAGAACACTGAAGCTTTCTTT.

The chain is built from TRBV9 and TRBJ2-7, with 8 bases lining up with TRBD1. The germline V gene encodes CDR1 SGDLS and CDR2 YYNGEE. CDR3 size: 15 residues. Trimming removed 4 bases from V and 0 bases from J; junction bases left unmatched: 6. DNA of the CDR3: TGTGCCAGCAGCCCGACCCAGGGGGCCTCCTACGAGCAGTACTTC. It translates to CASSPTQGASYEQYF. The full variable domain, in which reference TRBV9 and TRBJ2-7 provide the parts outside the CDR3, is DSGVTQTPKHLITATGQRVTLRCSPRSGDLSVYWYQQSLDQGLQFLIQYYNGEERAKGNILERFSAQQFPDLHSELNLSSLELGDSALYFCASSPTQGASYEQYFGPGTRLTVT.

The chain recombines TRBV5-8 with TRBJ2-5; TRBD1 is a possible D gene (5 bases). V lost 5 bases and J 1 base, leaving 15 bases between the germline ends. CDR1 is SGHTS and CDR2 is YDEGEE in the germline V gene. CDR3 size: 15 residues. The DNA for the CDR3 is TGTGCCAGCAGTCTCGGACGACAGATCCAAGAGACCCAGTACTTC. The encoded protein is CASSLGRQIQETQYF.